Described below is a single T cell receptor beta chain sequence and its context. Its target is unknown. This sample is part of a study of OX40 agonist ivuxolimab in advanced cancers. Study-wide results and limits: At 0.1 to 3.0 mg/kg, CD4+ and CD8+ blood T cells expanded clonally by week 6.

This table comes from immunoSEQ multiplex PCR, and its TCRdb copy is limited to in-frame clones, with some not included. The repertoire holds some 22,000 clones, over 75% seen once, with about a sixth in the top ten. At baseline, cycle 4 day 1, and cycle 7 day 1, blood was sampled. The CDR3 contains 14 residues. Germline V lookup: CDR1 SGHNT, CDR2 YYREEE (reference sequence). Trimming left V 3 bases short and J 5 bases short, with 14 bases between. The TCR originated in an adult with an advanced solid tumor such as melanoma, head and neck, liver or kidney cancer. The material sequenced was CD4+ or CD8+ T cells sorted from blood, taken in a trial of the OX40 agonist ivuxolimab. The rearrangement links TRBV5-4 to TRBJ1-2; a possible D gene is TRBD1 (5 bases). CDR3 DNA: TGTGCCAGCAGCTCGGGAGACAGTGAATATGGCTACACCTTC. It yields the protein CASSSGDSEYGYTF.